This is a list of T cell receptor beta chains from one sample in a study of T cells in Graves' hyperthyroidism and ophthalmopathy. MiXCR, applied by TCRdb to the multiplex PCR reads, yields one record per CDR3 protein. The data show roughly 750,000 distinct CDR3 sequences, with 16% seen just once and around 7.7% held by the top ten. Sequencing input: blood. Receptors were obtained from a man between 18 and 35 years old with Graves' hyperthyroidism. Both conserved end residues are part of each CDR3. The D gene is left open where the match is weak.

>TRBV27|.
CASSEDGTAYEQYF
>TRBV5-1|.
CASSVGSTYEQYF
>TRBV9|.
CASSALGAERNTGELFF
>TRBV6-1|.
CASSETWQETQYF
>TRBV29-1|.
CSAPGTDAWNTEAFF
>TRBV19|TRBD1
CASDSRQGTGELFF
>TRBV2|TRBD2
CASSEVLGLAGNTDTQSF
>TRBV28|.
CASSSQKSNQPQHF
>TRBV18|TRBD2
CASSPGTSGPQETQYF
>TRBV30|TRBD2
CAWSEHHGGETQYF
>TRBV29-1|TRBD1
CSAPGQGAYNEQFF
>TRBV29-1|.
CSVEVGSDGVEAFF
>TRBV3-1|.
CASSQRGWEQFF
>TRBV28|TRBD1
CASRRDRGSYEQYF
>TRBV20-1|TRBD2
CSATRVGTSGSEQFF
>TRBV5-1|.
CASSFSGVGTEAFF
>TRBV6-1|.
CASRGTAETQYF
>TRBV10-3|.
CAISESKGLNSPLHF
>TRBV7-2|.
CASSLVGGWDNQPQHF
>TRBV7-9|TRBD1
CASSFPRGWTGQEQYF
>TRBV6-5|TRBD2
CASSYWPSGRVDEQFF
>TRBV7-3|.
CASSLGDSWQQYF
>TRBV7-9|.
CASSLAPINEQFF
>TRBV12-3/TRBV12-4|.
CASRERAQETQYF
>TRBV7-2|.
CASSSLGGTETQYF
>TRBV28|.
CASSGLSGELFF
>TRBV12-3/TRBV12-4|.
CASTFDSYEQYF
>TRBV12-3/TRBV12-4|.
CASSSDFSGNTIYF
>TRBV2|.
CASSEAGDEKLFF
>TRBV19|TRBD2
CASSMGTSTGEQFF
>TRBV6-1|.
CASSYWAPRSNTEAFF
>TRBV19|TRBD2
CASSGGLAGGDEQFF
>TRBV30|.
CAWRGPFTDTQYF
>TRBV27|TRBD1
CASSPDPDRLNTGELFF
>TRBV9|TRBD1
CASSRDRAVTDTQYF
>TRBV9|TRBD2
CASSGSGSYTDTQYF
>TRBV7-2|.
CASSKDVTYEQYF
>TRBV10-3|.
CAISEQGAEQYF
>TRBV7-2|.
CASSSKTANYGYTF
>TRBV6-2/TRBV6-3|.
CASSSLQGLHEQYF
>TRBV11-2|TRBD2
CASSLVGLAGGPSQYF
>TRBV19|.
CASSIETGTYNEQFF
>TRBV28|.
CASSPYHSGNTIYF
>TRBV7-9|TRBD2
CASSLVGGSDYEQYF
>TRBV6-2/TRBV6-3|.
CASSYDGQGNQPQHF
>TRBV20-1|.
CSAGSTRSSYEQYF